Listed below are T cell receptor beta chains from one sample, sequenced in a study of blood T cell repertoires in COVID-19. Sequenced by immunoSEQ multiplex PCR; TCRdb stores in-frame clones only, minus some. The data show 200,000 to 250,000 clones, 85% to 90% seen once. Sequencing input: peripheral blood. These receptors were collected from a young man with COVID-19, enrolled during active disease. Each CDR3 is given with its conserved first and last residue. The order of the fields is D gene, clone size, J gene, V gene, CDR3 protein, CDR3 DNA. D genes are given only for firm matches. Clone sizes are given selectively: once, few, many, or a class where the clone is expanded.

d_call: .; clone_size: few; j_call: TRBJ1-1; v_call: TRBV28; cdr3_aa: CASSFPARPLGGTEAFF; cdr3_nt: TGTGCCAGCAGTTTCCCCGCCCGACCCTTAGGGGGTACTGAAGCTTTCTTT
d_call: TRBD1; clone_size: .; j_call: TRBJ1-1; v_call: TRBV11-2; cdr3_aa: CASSMRGPAAMNTEAFF; cdr3_nt: TGTGCCAGCAGCATGAGGGGGCCGGCAGCCATGAACACTGAAGCTTTCTTT
d_call: TRBD1; clone_size: .; j_call: TRBJ1-2; v_call: TRBV14; cdr3_aa: CASSPRTGTLGYTF; cdr3_nt: TGTGCCAGCAGCCCTCGGACAGGGACTTTAGGCTACACCTTC
d_call: .; clone_size: .; j_call: TRBJ1-1; v_call: TRBV19; cdr3_aa: CASSIKSRNTEAFF; cdr3_nt: TGTGCCAGTAGTATCAAATCTAGGAACACTGAAGCTTTCTTT
d_call: .; clone_size: .; j_call: TRBJ2-7; v_call: TRBV7-2; cdr3_aa: CASSPGQNYEQYF; cdr3_nt: TGTGCCAGCAGCCCTGGGCAGAACTACGAGCAGTACTTC
d_call: TRBD1; clone_size: .; j_call: TRBJ1-4; v_call: TRBV30; cdr3_aa: CAWSPGQGTNEKLFF; cdr3_nt: TGTGCCTGGAGCCCCGGACAGGGGACTAATGAAAAACTGTTTTTT
d_call: TRBD1; clone_size: few; j_call: TRBJ2-2; v_call: TRBV15; cdr3_aa: CATSVDTGGAGELFF; cdr3_nt: TGTGCCACCAGTGTTGATACAGGGGGCGCCGGGGAGCTGTTTTTT
d_call: .; clone_size: .; j_call: TRBJ1-6; v_call: TRBV4-3; cdr3_aa: CASSQDITGPLHF; cdr3_nt: TGCGCCAGCAGCCAAGATATAACGGGGCCCCTCCACTTT
d_call: .; clone_size: .; j_call: TRBJ1-1; v_call: TRBV9; cdr3_aa: CASSVEGSRTEAFF; cdr3_nt: TGTGCCAGCAGCGTAGAAGGGAGTAGGACTGAAGCTTTCTTT
d_call: TRBD1; clone_size: .; j_call: TRBJ1-2; v_call: TRBV24-1; cdr3_aa: CATSEGGQGNGYTF; cdr3_nt: TGTGCCACCAGTGAGGGTGGACAGGGGAATGGCTACACCTTC
d_call: .; clone_size: .; j_call: TRBJ2-3; v_call: TRBV13; cdr3_aa: CASSSGGQSTDTQYF; cdr3_nt: TGTGCCAGCAGCTCCGGGGGACAGAGCACAGATACGCAGTATTTT
d_call: TRBD2; clone_size: .; j_call: TRBJ2-3; v_call: TRBV7-2; cdr3_aa: CASSLSSGRTSTDTQYF; cdr3_nt: TGTGCCAGCAGCTTGAGTAGCGGGAGGACTAGCACAGATACGCAGTATTTT
d_call: TRBD2; clone_size: .; j_call: TRBJ2-2; v_call: TRBV5-6; cdr3_aa: CASSPLGLAGANGELFF; cdr3_nt: TGTGCCAGCAGCCCCCTGGGACTAGCGGGAGCGAACGGGGAGCTGTTTTTT
d_call: TRBD1; clone_size: once; j_call: TRBJ1-5; v_call: TRBV2; cdr3_aa: CASNGQANNQPQHF; cdr3_nt: TGTGCCAGCAATGGACAGGCAAACAATCAGCCCCAGCATTTT
d_call: TRBD1; clone_size: once; j_call: TRBJ1-5; v_call: TRBV4-2; cdr3_aa: CASSQGEGQVQPQHF; cdr3_nt: TGTGCCAGCAGCCAAGGAGAGGGACAGGTACAGCCCCAGCATTTT
d_call: .; clone_size: .; j_call: TRBJ1-4; v_call: TRBV6-5; cdr3_aa: CASSSWQKDEKLFF; cdr3_nt: TGTGCCAGCAGTTCATGGCAGAAAGATGAAAAACTGTTTTTT
d_call: .; clone_size: .; j_call: TRBJ1-5; v_call: TRBV7-2; cdr3_aa: CASSSTKGQPQHF; cdr3_nt: TGTGCCAGCAGCTCTACAAAGGGGCAGCCCCAGCATTTT
d_call: .; clone_size: .; j_call: TRBJ2-7; v_call: TRBV7-9; cdr3_aa: CASSLGFRASYEQYF; cdr3_nt: TGTGCCAGCAGCTTAGGATTCAGGGCTTCCTACGAGCAGTACTTC
d_call: TRBD1; clone_size: .; j_call: TRBJ1-1; v_call: TRBV9; cdr3_aa: CASSPFGAGGNTEAFF; cdr3_nt: TGTGCCAGCAGCCCCTTTGGGGCAGGGGGAAACACTGAAGCTTTCTTT
d_call: .; clone_size: .; j_call: TRBJ2-7; v_call: TRBV7-2; cdr3_aa: CASSQDRSYYEQYF; cdr3_nt: TGTGCCAGCAGCCAGGACAGAAGTTACTACGAGCAGTACTTC
d_call: .; clone_size: .; j_call: TRBJ2-1; v_call: TRBV2; cdr3_aa: CASCAVSSYNEQFF; cdr3_nt: TGTGCCAGCTGTGCCGTGAGCTCCTACAATGAGCAGTTCTTC
d_call: .; clone_size: .; j_call: TRBJ1-1; v_call: TRBV7-9; cdr3_aa: CASSPRLSPSTEAFF; cdr3_nt: TGTGCCAGCAGCCCCCGACTTTCCCCAAGTACTGAAGCTTTCTTT
d_call: TRBD1; clone_size: once; j_call: TRBJ2-7; v_call: TRBV7-3; cdr3_aa: CASSLMGQGADEQYF; cdr3_nt: TGTGCCAGCAGCTTAATGGGACAGGGGGCAGACGAGCAGTACTTC
d_call: TRBD1; clone_size: .; j_call: TRBJ1-1; v_call: TRBV28; cdr3_aa: CASSLVGRGQDTEAFF; cdr3_nt: TGTGCCAGCAGTTTAGTCGGCAGGGGGCAAGACACTGAAGCTTTCTTT
d_call: .; clone_size: .; j_call: TRBJ1-2; v_call: TRBV7-9; cdr3_aa: CASSSPGAGYTF; cdr3_nt: TGTGCCAGCAGCTCACCAGGGGCGGGCTACACCTTC
d_call: .; clone_size: .; j_call: TRBJ2-7; v_call: TRBV9; cdr3_aa: CASSVEAGAYEQYF; cdr3_nt: TGTGCCAGCAGCGTAGAGGCAGGGGCCTACGAGCAGTACTTC
d_call: TRBD1; clone_size: .; j_call: TRBJ2-1; v_call: TRBV9; cdr3_aa: CASSVPTGEGYNEQFF; cdr3_nt: TGTGCCAGCAGCGTACCGACAGGGGAAGGATACAATGAGCAGTTCTTC
d_call: .; clone_size: .; j_call: TRBJ2-1; v_call: TRBV11-2; cdr3_aa: CASSFYRAGRNEQFF; cdr3_nt: TGTGCCAGCAGCTTTTATCGGGCAGGGCGCAATGAGCAGTTCTTC
d_call: TRBD2; clone_size: .; j_call: TRBJ2-1; v_call: TRBV3-1/TRBV3-2; cdr3_aa: CASSRNPSGGVNNEQFF; cdr3_nt: TGTGCCAGCAGCCGAAACCCCAGCGGGGGGGTGAACAATGAGCAGTTCTTC
d_call: .; clone_size: .; j_call: TRBJ2-3; v_call: TRBV6-2/TRBV6-3; cdr3_aa: CASSLAGHTDTQYF; cdr3_nt: TGTGCCAGCAGCCTCGCGGGTCATACAGATACGCAGTATTTT
d_call: .; clone_size: .; j_call: TRBJ1-2; v_call: TRBV5-1; cdr3_aa: CASSLAARADGYTF; cdr3_nt: TGCGCCAGCAGCTTGGCCGCCAGGGCGGATGGCTACACCTTC
d_call: TRBD1; clone_size: .; j_call: TRBJ2-1; v_call: TRBV7-8; cdr3_aa: CASSSQGASYNEQFF; cdr3_nt: TGTGCCAGCAGCTCCCAGGGGGCCTCCTACAATGAGCAGTTCTTC
d_call: TRBD2; clone_size: .; j_call: TRBJ2-2; v_call: TRBV18; cdr3_aa: CASSPAGTSRHTGELFF; cdr3_nt: TGTGCCAGCTCACCAGCAGGGACTAGCCGACACACCGGGGAGCTGTTTTTT
d_call: TRBD1; clone_size: once; j_call: TRBJ2-3; v_call: TRBV27; cdr3_aa: CASRPMHRGDTDTQYF; cdr3_nt: TGTGCCAGTCGACCCATGCACAGGGGGGACACAGATACGCAGTATTTT
d_call: TRBD1; clone_size: .; j_call: TRBJ2-6; v_call: TRBV9; cdr3_aa: CASSLTGQGGYGANVLTF; cdr3_nt: TGTGCCAGCAGCCTTACAGGACAGGGGGGGTATGGGGCCAACGTCCTGACTTTC
d_call: TRBD1; clone_size: many; j_call: TRBJ1-3; v_call: TRBV28; cdr3_aa: CASTVTGGTNTIYF; cdr3_nt: TGTGCCAGCACCGTTACAGGGGGGACGAACACCATATATTTT
d_call: .; clone_size: once; j_call: TRBJ1-1; v_call: TRBV10-3; cdr3_aa: CAISVGGTPAFF; cdr3_nt: TGTGCCATCAGTGTCGGGGGGACACCGGCTTTCTTT
d_call: TRBD1; clone_size: .; j_call: TRBJ1-2; v_call: TRBV7-9; cdr3_aa: CATGTVHGYTF; cdr3_nt: TGTGCGACCGGGACAGTTCATGGCTACACCTTC
d_call: .; clone_size: .; j_call: TRBJ2-7; v_call: TRBV18; cdr3_aa: CASSPPYPGLTYEQYF; cdr3_nt: TGTGCCAGCTCACCACCGTATCCAGGGTTAACCTACGAGCAGTACTTC
d_call: .; clone_size: .; j_call: TRBJ2-3; v_call: TRBV6-5; cdr3_aa: CATKNRDVRDTQYF; cdr3_nt: TGTGCCACCAAAAACAGGGATGTGCGGGATACGCAGTATTTT
d_call: .; clone_size: .; j_call: TRBJ1-5; v_call: TRBV5-3; cdr3_aa: CARTRLEARDYSNQPQHF; cdr3_nt: TGTGCCAGAACCCGCCTTGAGGCCAGAGATTATAGCAATCAGCCCCAGCATTTT
d_call: .; clone_size: .; j_call: TRBJ2-7; v_call: TRBV11-1; cdr3_aa: CASSLERGSVYEQYF; cdr3_nt: TGTGCCAGCAGCTTAGAAAGGGGCTCGGTGTACGAGCAGTACTTC
d_call: TRBD1; clone_size: .; j_call: TRBJ1-2; v_call: TRBV7-9; cdr3_aa: CASSLAVQGAGGYTF; cdr3_nt: TGTGCCAGCAGCTTAGCGGTACAGGGGGCGGGTGGCTACACCTTC
d_call: .; clone_size: .; j_call: TRBJ1-4; v_call: TRBV5-6; cdr3_aa: CASSRGRANEKLFF; cdr3_nt: TGTGCCAGCAGCCGGGGGAGGGCAAACGAAAAACTGTTTTTT
d_call: .; clone_size: .; j_call: TRBJ2-7; v_call: TRBV7-8; cdr3_aa: CASTPFGVISYEQYF; cdr3_nt: TGTGCCAGCACGCCATTCGGGGTCATATCGTACGAGCAGTACTTC
d_call: .; clone_size: .; j_call: TRBJ1-2; v_call: TRBV28; cdr3_aa: CASIHATRGSDYTF; cdr3_nt: TGTGCCAGCATCCACGCCACCAGGGGATCGGACTACACCTTC